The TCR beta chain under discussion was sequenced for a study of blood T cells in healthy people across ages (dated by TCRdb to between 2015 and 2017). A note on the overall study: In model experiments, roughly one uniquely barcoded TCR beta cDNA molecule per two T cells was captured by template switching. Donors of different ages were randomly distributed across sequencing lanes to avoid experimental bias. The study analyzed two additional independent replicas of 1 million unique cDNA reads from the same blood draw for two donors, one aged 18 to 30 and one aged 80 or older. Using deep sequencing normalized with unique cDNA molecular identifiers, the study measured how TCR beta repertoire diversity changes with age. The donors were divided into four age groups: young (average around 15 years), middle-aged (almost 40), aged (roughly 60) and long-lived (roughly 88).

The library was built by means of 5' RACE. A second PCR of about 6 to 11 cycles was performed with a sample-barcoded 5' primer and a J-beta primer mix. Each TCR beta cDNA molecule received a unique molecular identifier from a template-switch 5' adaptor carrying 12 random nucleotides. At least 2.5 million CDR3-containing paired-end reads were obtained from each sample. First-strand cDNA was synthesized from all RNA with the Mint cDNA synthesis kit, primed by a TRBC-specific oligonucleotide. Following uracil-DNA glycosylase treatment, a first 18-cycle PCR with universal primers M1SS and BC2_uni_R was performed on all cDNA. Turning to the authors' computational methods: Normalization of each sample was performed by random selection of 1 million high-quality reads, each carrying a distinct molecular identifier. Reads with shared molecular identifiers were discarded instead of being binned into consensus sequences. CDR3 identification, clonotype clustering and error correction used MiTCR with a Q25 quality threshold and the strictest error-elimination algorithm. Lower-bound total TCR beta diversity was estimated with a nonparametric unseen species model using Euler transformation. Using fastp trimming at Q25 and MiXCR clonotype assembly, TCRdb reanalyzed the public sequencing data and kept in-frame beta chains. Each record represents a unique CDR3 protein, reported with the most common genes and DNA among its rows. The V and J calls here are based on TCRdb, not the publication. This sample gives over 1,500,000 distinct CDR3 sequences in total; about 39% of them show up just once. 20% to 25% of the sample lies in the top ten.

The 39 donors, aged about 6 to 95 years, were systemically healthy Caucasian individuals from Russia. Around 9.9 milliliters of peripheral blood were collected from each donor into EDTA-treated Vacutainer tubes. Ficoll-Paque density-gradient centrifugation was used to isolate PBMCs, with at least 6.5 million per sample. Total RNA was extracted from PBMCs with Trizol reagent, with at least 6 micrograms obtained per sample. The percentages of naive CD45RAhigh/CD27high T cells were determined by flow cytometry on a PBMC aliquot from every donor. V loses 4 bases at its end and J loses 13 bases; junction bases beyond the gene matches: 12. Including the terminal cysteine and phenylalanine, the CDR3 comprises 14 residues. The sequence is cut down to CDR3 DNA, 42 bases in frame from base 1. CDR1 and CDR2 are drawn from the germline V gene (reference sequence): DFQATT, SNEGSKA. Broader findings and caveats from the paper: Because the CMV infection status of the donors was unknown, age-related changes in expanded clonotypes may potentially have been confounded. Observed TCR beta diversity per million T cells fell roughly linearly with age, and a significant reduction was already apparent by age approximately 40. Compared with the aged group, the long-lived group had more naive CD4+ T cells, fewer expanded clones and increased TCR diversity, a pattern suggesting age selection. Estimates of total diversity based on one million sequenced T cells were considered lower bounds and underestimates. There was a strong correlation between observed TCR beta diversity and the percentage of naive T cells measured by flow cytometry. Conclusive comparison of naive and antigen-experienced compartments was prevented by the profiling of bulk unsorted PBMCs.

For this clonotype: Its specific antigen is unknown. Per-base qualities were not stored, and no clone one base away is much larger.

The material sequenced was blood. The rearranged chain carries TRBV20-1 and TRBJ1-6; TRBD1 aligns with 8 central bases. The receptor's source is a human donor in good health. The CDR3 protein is CSAITTGESAPLHF. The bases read TGCAGTGCTATTACGACAGGGGAAAGCGCGCCCCTCCACTTT.